One sample yielded the 9 T cell receptor beta chains listed below, sequenced in a study of cytotoxic CD8 clonotypes in ibrutinib-treated CLL. The assay was immunoSEQ multiplex PCR, and TCRdb's table has in-frame clones only and misses some. The table lists around 330,000 clones, roughly 67% of them singletons. Specimen: PBMCs, collected after 36 months of ibrutinib treatment. The receptors come from a human donor with chronic lymphocytic leukemia.

The genes are TRBV7-8 and TRBJ1-2, with TRBD1 matching over 8 bases. V dropped 3 bases and J dropped 7; count of bases not matched to a gene: 7. Germline CDR1 is SGHVS and CDR2 is FQNEAQ. The CDR3 sequence is 14 residues long. The CDR3 bases are TGTGCCAGCAGCTTCCCCCCAGGGGGCCCTGGCTACACCTTC. Translating it yields CASSFPPGGPGYTF.

The rearrangement joins TRBV27 to TRBJ2-5; D is possibly TRBD1 or TRBD2 (6 bases each). Trimming took 5 bases from V and 4 from J, leaving 11 bases between them. This CDR3 comprises 13 residues. CDR1 is MNHEY, CDR2 SMNVEV, per germline (reference sequence). The CDR3 nucleotides read TGTGCCAGCAGTCACGGGGGCCGAGAGACCCAGTACTTC. Protein: CASSHGGRETQYF.

The genes are TRBV10-3 and TRBJ2-7, with TRBD1 matching 7 bases. The CDR3 length is 13 residues. CDR1 ENHRY and CDR2 SYGVKD come from the germline V gene. V was pared by 6 bases and J by 13 bases, with 15 bases of the junction left unmatched. DNA of the CDR3: TGTGCCATCAGAACCGACAGGGATCGGCTTGGCTACTTC. Amino acid sequence: CAIRTDRDRLGYF.

The chain employs TRBV18 and TRBJ1-3; tentative D call: TRBD1 (6 bases). The CDR3 length is 15 residues. Germline V gene lookup returns CDR1 KGHSH and CDR2 LQKENI. Deletions cut 9 bases from V and 1 base from J, with 16 bases between. The chain's CDR3 is CASHQYQGSGNTIYF. The DNA for the CDR3 is TGTGCCAGTCATCAATATCAGGGGTCTGGAAACACCATATATTTT.

J is TRBJ2-1 and V is TRBV7-9, with TRBD1 matching over 8 bases. J was trimmed by 8 bases and V by 4 bases; bases with no gene match: 7. Germline V gene lookup returns CDR1 SEHNR and CDR2 FQNEAQ (reference sequence). The CDR3 contains 14 residues. The CDR3 region is CASSSTPGGDEQFF. DNA for the CDR3: TGTGCCAGCAGCTCCACGCCAGGGGGCGATGAGCAGTTCTTC.

This clone was counted between two and nine times. The chain combines TRBV15 with TRBJ2-5, with 10 bases matching TRBD2. Germline lookup yields CDR1 LNHNV and CDR2 YYDKDF (reference sequence). The J segment lost 2 bases and the V segment lost 4 bases, leaving 7 bases of the junction unmatched. CDR3 size: 16 residues. The CDR3 reads CATSNPGLATQETQYF. CDR3 DNA: TGTGCCACCAGCAATCCGGGACTAGCGACTCAAGAGACCCAGTACTTC.

The rearrangement uses TRBV9 and TRBJ1-1, with 8 bases identical to TRBD1. Germline V gene sequence: CDR1 SGDLS, CDR2 YYNGEE. This CDR3 has 16 amino acids. The V and J ends lost 4 bases and 1 base, in that order; junction bases with no gene match: 9. CDR3 bases: TGTGCCAGCAGCCCAGGGACAGGTGGGGCGAACACTGAAGCTTTCTTT. This gives the protein CASSPGTGGANTEAFF.

CDR3 in amino acids: CASSPRLDEQYF. Here the CDR3 DNA reads TGTGCCAGCAGCCCCCGACTAGACGAGCAGTACTTC. The chain couples TRBV7-2 to TRBJ2-7, with D possibly matching TRBD2 (6 bases). Trimming pared 5 bases from V and 5 bases from J, leaving 10 bases between. CDR1 and CDR2 from the germline V gene are SGHTA and FQGNSA. This CDR3 comprises 12 residues.

V gene TRBV2 combines with J gene TRBJ2-7; 8 bases line up with TRBD2. The CDR3 is 13 residues long. CDR1 is SNHLY and CDR2 is FYNNEI in the germline V gene. The V gene end was trimmed by 8 bases and the J gene end by 5 bases; junction bases not matched to a gene: 8. The CDR3 DNA is TGTGCCAGCGGGACTAGGACATCCCACGAGCAGTACTTC. Amino acids: CASGTRTSHEQYF. Combining the CDR3 with reference TRBV2 and TRBJ2-7 gives the whole variable domain EPEVTQTPSHQVTQMGQEVILRCVPISNHLYFYWYRQILGQKVEFLVSFYNNEISEKSEIFDDQFSVERPDGSNFTLKIRSTKLEDSAMYFCASGTRTSHEQYFGPGTRLTVT.